Only a few counts were recorded for the clone carrying this T cell receptor beta chain. No antigen is known for it. This sample is drawn from a study of cytomegalovirus exposure and HLA in healthy donors. Whole-study findings and limits: For most subjects, TCR beta sequences were reported to predict HLA-A and HLA-B alleles with accuracy. By a later analysis, the bulk of CMV-associated TCR beta chains appeared HLA-restricted. The study designated 150 or so TCR beta chains cytomegalovirus-associated.

PCR amplification relied on 60 Vbeta primers (plus 13 Jbeta primers). TCRdb's table, derived via immunoSEQ multiplex PCR, lists solely in-frame clones and lacks some. The table has some 130,000 clones, roughly two thirds seen once. The V segment lost 1 base and the J segment 9 bases; nucleotides outside the gene matches: 2. This CDR3 comprises 12 residues. The germline V gene encodes CDR1 SGHTA and CDR2 FQGNSA. The sequenced material came from PBMCs. This TCR was recovered from a man younger than 45 in good health and CMV-seropositive. The chain carries TRBV7-2 and TRBJ2-7; 8 bases align to TRBD2. This CDR3 reads CASSLGTSRQYF. CDR3 sequence (DNA): TGTGCCAGCAGCTTAGGGACTAGCCGGCAGTACTTC.